The source of this T cell receptor beta chain is a study of tumour-infiltrating T cells in Burkitt lymphoma. About the research overall: Repertoire clonality predicted overall and progression-free survival.

Clones were read by immunoSEQ multiplex PCR, and TCRdb kept only the in-frame ones, dropping some. The data show 13,000 to 15,000 clones, with 85% seen just once and approximately 1.5% held by the top ten. V gave up 6 bases and J gave up 4 bases, with 7 bases separating them. Germline V CDR1 and CDR2: MNHEY, SVGAGI. The CDR3 runs to 11 residues. This sequence was found in a human donor with diffuse large B-cell lymphoma. The sample consisted of tumor tissue. The V gene is TRBV6-5, the J gene TRBJ2-7; D uncertain. CDR3 sequence reads: CASRGPYEQYF. In DNA, the CDR3 is TGTGCCAGCAGAGGGCCTTACGAGCAGTACTTC.